These 11 T cell receptor beta chains came from one sample sequenced in a study of cytomegalovirus exposure and HLA in healthy donors. The PCR made use of 60 Vbeta and 13 Jbeta primers. The method was immunoSEQ multiplex PCR; TCRdb's version includes in-frame clones alone and lacks a portion of them. The data contain about 59,000 clones, 70% to 75% of them singletons. The sequencing sample was made of PBMCs. All receptors come from a man younger than 45 in good health and CMV-seropositive.

The chain employs TRBV6-5 and TRBJ2-5; 12 nucleotides match TRBD1. The germline gives CDR1 MNHEY, CDR2 SVGAGI. The CDR3 covers 14 residues. The V and J ends lost 5 bases and 6 bases, in that order; junction bases with no gene match: 4. Here the CDR3 DNA reads TGTGCCAGCAGTGGGACAGGGGGCGGACAGACCCAGTACTTC. Protein sequence: CASSGTGGGQTQYF.

The genes are TRBV7-9 and TRBJ2-3; TRBD2 agrees at 9 bases. The germline CDR1 and CDR2 sequences are SEHNR and FQNEAQ (reference sequence). The CDR3 spans 15 residues. V was clipped by 5 bases and J by 3 bases; unmatched bases: 6. CDR3 bases: TGTGCCAGCAGCCTCCTAGCGGGGCTGACAGATACGCAGTATTTT. Translation: CASSLLAGLTDTQYF.

This clone was picked up a small number of times. The chain joins TRBV27 to TRBJ1-1; perhaps TRBD1 as D (5 bases). Trimming removed 0 bases from V and 4 bases from J, with 9 bases in between. CDR3 length: 14 amino acids. Germline loops: CDR1 MNHEY, CDR2 SMNVEV (reference sequence). As DNA, the CDR3 is TGTGCCAGCAGTTTATCGAGGGGAGGCACTGAAGCTTTCTTT. Protein: CASSLSRGGTEAFF.

V is TRBV18 and J is TRBJ2-5, with D perhaps TRBD1 (6 bases). The V end lost 2 bases, the J end lost 1 base, and 14 bases lay between the germline ends. Germline values: CDR1 KGHSH, CDR2 LQKENI. This CDR3 is built from 16 residues. The CDR3 loop is CASSPTRTVVQETQYF. For the CDR3, the DNA is TGTGCCAGCTCACCAACAAGGACAGTAGTCCAAGAGACCCAGTACTTC.

The V gene is TRBV30, the J gene TRBJ2-7; no definite D call. Germline values: CDR1 GTSNPN, CDR2 SVGIG (reference sequence). The ends were cut back, 2 bases at V and 4 bases at J, with 12 bases in the middle. This CDR3 is 13 amino acids long. For the CDR3, the DNA is TGTGCCTGGAGTCCCACGCGTTGGTACGAGCAGTACTTC. Its protein product is CAWSPTRWYEQYF.

The rearrangement uses TRBV28 and TRBJ2-1, with 10 bases identical to TRBD2. Unmatched junction bases numbered 22, after V lost 2 bases and J lost 15 bases. The CDR3 has 18 residues. Germline CDR1 reads MDHEN; CDR2 reads SYDVKM. Here the CDR3 reads CASSLIGRTSSGGPRRFF. In DNA form, the CDR3 reads TGTGCCAGCAGTTTAATAGGGAGGACCTCTAGCGGGGGACCTCGGCGGTTCTTC. Based on the CDR3 plus reference TRBV28 and TRBJ2-1, the full variable domain is DVKVTQSSRYLVKRTGEKVFLECVQDMDHENMFWYRQDPGLGLRLIYFSYDVKMKEKGDIPEGYSVSREKKERFSLILESASTNQTSMYLCASSLIGRTSSGGPRRFFGPGTRLTVL.

The chain recombines TRBV4-1 with TRBJ1-1; TRBD1 matches at 7 bases. Germline trimming cut 2 bases from V and 1 base from J; bases unmatched to any gene: 1. This CDR3 region has 14 residues. Germline loops: CDR1 MGHRA, CDR2 YSYEKL. In DNA form, the CDR3 reads TGCGCCAGCAGCCAACAGGGGGGGAACACTGAAGCTTTCTTT. Translating gives CASSQQGGNTEAFF.

The gene calls are TRBV4-2 and TRBJ1-6; tentative D call: TRBD1 (5 bases). V was trimmed by 0 bases and J by 8 bases, leaving 11 bases between them. CDR1 and CDR2 (germline): LGHNA, YNFKEQ. The CDR3 has 15 residues. The CDR3, as DNA: TGTGCCAGCAGCCAAGACCCAGGGCGTGATTCACCCCTCCACTTT. Encoded protein: CASSQDPGRDSPLHF.

The chain couples TRBV19 to TRBJ1-5; possibly TRBD1 for D (5 bases). Trimming stripped 8 bases from V and 0 bases from J, with 14 bases between. The CDR3 covers 15 residues. Germline loops: CDR1 LNHDA, CDR2 SQIVND (reference sequence). The CDR3 here is CASAPGDHSNQPQHF. In DNA form, the CDR3 reads TGTGCCAGTGCCCCGGGGGACCATAGCAATCAGCCCCAGCATTTT.

V gene TRBV30 combines with J gene TRBJ1-2; the D gene is possibly TRBD1 (5 bases). CDR1 is GTSNPN and CDR2 is SVGIG in the germline V gene (reference sequence). CDR3 length: 12 amino acids. The V and J ends lost 1 base and 5 bases respectively, with 8 bases between them. The CDR3: CAWSGGVYGYTF. The DNA of the CDR3 is TGTGCCTGGAGTGGGGGGGTTTATGGCTACACCTTC.

The sample holds one count of this clone. DNA of the CDR3: TGTGCCAGCAGCCCTCTAACCACGGGCGAGCAGTACTTC. Amino acid sequence: CASSPLTTGEQYF. The chain carries TRBV21-1 and TRBJ2-7; the DNA was not used to check the table's D call, TRBD2. TRBV21-1 is recorded as a pseudogene. The CDR3 contains 13 residues.